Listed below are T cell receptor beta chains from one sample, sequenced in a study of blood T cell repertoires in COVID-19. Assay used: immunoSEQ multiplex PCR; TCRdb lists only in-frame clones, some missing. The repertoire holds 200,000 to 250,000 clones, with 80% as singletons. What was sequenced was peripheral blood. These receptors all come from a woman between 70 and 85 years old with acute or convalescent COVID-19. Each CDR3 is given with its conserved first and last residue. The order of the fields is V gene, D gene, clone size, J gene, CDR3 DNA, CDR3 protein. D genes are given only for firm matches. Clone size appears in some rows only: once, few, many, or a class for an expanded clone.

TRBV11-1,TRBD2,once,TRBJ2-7,TGTGCCAGCAGCTTAGGTTCAGCGGGAGTCTCCGAGCAGTACTTC,CASSLGSAGVSEQYF
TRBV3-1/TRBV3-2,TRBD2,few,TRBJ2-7,TGTGCCAGCAGCCGACCTAGCGGGAGTGGGGAGCAGTACTTC,CASSRPSGSGEQYF
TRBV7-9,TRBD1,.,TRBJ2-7,TGTGCCAGCAGCTTGCGACAGGGGGCCTACGAGCAGTACTTC,CASSLRQGAYEQYF
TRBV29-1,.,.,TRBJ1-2,TGCAGCGTTGAAGCGATTGGAGGGGGGGGCTATGGCTACACCTTC,CSVEAIGGGGYGYTF
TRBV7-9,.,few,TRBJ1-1,TGTGCCAGCAATAGAGGCGGGATGACTGAAGCTTTCTTT,CASNRGGMTEAFF
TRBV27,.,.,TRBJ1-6,TGTGCCAGCAGCGACAGGAGCTCCTATAATTCACCCCTCCACTTT,CASSDRSSYNSPLHF
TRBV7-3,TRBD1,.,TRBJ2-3,TGTGCCAGCAGCTTAGGCAGGGGGACAGATACGCAGTATTTT,CASSLGRGTDTQYF
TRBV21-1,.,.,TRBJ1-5,TGTGCCAGCAGCGCCCCCGACGGGGTTGCCCCCCGTCGAGGCAATCAGCCCCAGCATTTT,CASSAPDGVAPRRGNQPQHF
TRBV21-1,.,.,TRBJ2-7,TGTGCCAGCATTGAAGGACAGGGACGATCCTACGAGCAGTACTTC,CASIEGQGRSYEQYF
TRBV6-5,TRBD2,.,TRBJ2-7,TGTGCCAGCTGTAGTCTAGCGGGAGGGGAGCAGTACTTC,CASCSLAGGEQYF
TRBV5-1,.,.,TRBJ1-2,TGCGCCAGCAGCTTGAGCTACAGTAACTATGGCTACACCTTC,CASSLSYSNYGYTF
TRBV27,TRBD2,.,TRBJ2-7,TGTGCCAGCAGTCCCGGACTAGCGGGAGGATCCGAGCAGTACTTC,CASSPGLAGGSEQYF
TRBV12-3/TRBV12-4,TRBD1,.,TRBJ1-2,TGTGCCAGCAGTGGGGACAGTGGCTACACCTTC,CASSGDSGYTF
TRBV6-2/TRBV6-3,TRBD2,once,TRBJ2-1,TGTGCCAGCAGCCCGAGCGGGAGCTCCTACAATGAGCAGTTCTTC,CASSPSGSSYNEQFF
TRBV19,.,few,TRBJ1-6,TGTGCCAGTAGTGAGCAGGGTCGCTCACCCCTCCACTTT,CASSEQGRSPLHF
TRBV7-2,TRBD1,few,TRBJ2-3,TGTGCCAGCAGCTTTCGCGGGACAGGGTCAGATACGCAGTATTTT,CASSFRGTGSDTQYF
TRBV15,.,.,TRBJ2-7,TGTGCCACCAGCAGAGCCCCCCTTTCCGAGCAGTACTTC,CATSRAPLSEQYF
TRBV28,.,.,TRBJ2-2,TGTGCCAGCAGCTGGACTATCCCCGGGGAGCTGTTTTTT,CASSWTIPGELFF
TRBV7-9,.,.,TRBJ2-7,TGTGCCAGCAGCTTAGAGCAATTAGAGCAGTACTTC,CASSLEQLEQYF
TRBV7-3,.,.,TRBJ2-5,TGTGCCAGCAGCGCGGGACGGAGTCAAGAGACCCAGTACTTC,CASSAGRSQETQYF
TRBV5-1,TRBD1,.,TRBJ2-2,TGCGCCAGCAGCTTAACAGGGGGCCGGACCGGGGAGCTGTTTTTT,CASSLTGGRTGELFF
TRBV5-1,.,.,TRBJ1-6,TGCGCCAGCAGCTTCGGGGGGCAGGGTTCACCCCTCCACTTT,CASSFGGQGSPLHF
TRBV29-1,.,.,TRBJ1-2,TGCAGCGTTGTGGGGGCCGGTGGCTACACCTTC,CSVVGAGGYTF
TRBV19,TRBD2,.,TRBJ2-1,TGTGCCAGTAGCGCGCGGGAGCCGGGTCACAATGAGCAGTTCTTC,CASSAREPGHNEQFF
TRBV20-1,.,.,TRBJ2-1,TGCAGTGCTAGTAGGGACATTACACTAGATGAGCAGTTCTTC,CSASRDITLDEQFF
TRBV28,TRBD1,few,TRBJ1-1,TGTGCCACACGGACAGGGGGCATGAACACTGAAGCTTTCTTT,CATRTGGMNTEAFF